Listed below are T cell receptor beta chains from one sample, sequenced in a study of shared clonotypes between healthy human individuals. Sequenced by immunoSEQ multiplex PCR; TCRdb stores in-frame clones only, minus some. The sample contains some 1 million clones, approximately 76% of which appear only once. The specimen sequenced was memory CD4+ T cells sorted from blood. These receptor sequences come from a man aged 18 to 30 in good health. The CDR3 runs from the conserved cysteine through the conserved F or W. The D gene is left open where the match is weak. Size values are once, few and many counts, or a class for expanded clones, and some rows have none.

DNA	CDR3	D	size	V	J
TGTGCCTGGAGTAAAGGGGTTGGGACGGAATGGCAGTATTTT	CAWSKGVGTEWQYF	NA	NA	TRBV30	TRBJ2-3
TGTGCCAGCAGCTTCTATGGTGAAAAACTGTTTTTT	CASSFYGEKLFF	NA	NA	TRBV5-4	TRBJ1-4
TGCAGCCACGACAGGGTTTACACTGAAGCTTTCTTT	CSHDRVYTEAFF	TRBD1	NA	TRBV29-1	TRBJ1-1
TGTGCCAGTAGGTCTGGACAGCCCTCCCACGACGGAAACACCATATATTTT	CASRSGQPSHDGNTIYF	NA	NA	TRBV19	TRBJ1-3
TGCGCCAGCAAGCAGGTCAAAGAGACCCAGTACTTC	CASKQVKETQYF	NA	NA	TRBV5-1	TRBJ2-5
TGTGCCAGCAGCTTAGTTCCAGGGGGCATCACCGGGGAGCTGTTTTTT	CASSLVPGGITGELFF	TRBD1	few	TRBV5-6	TRBJ2-2
TGTGCCAGCACACAGGGGGACTCACCCCTCCACTTT	CASTQGDSPLHF	TRBD1	NA	TRBV7-9	TRBJ1-6
TGCGCCAGCAGCCCGGGGACTAGCGCTTCCTACAATGAGCAGTTCTTC	CASSPGTSASYNEQFF	TRBD2	NA	TRBV5-1	TRBJ2-1
TGCGCCAGCAGCCAAGATCGGTCGGGGAGCTATGGCTACACCTTC	CASSQDRSGSYGYTF	NA	NA	TRBV4-3	TRBJ1-2
TGTGCCAGCAGCTTGGGGACTTCCAAAAACATTCAGTACTTC	CASSLGTSKNIQYF	NA	NA	TRBV11-3	TRBJ2-4
TGTGCCAGTAGTGCTCGAGGGGGGATAGCCAAAAACATTCAGTACTTC	CASSARGGIAKNIQYF	NA	NA	TRBV19	TRBJ2-4
TGCGCCAGCAGCCTAGGACTAGCGGACACCGGGGAGCTGTTTTTT	CASSLGLADTGELFF	TRBD2	NA	TRBV5-1	TRBJ2-2
TGTGCCAGCAGTTACAACCGGGCGTTCTCTGGAAACACCATATATTTT	CASSYNRAFSGNTIYF	NA	NA	TRBV6-5	TRBJ1-3
TGTGCCAGCAGCTGGGGGGCTTGGGACAAAAACATTCAGTACTTC	CASSWGAWDKNIQYF	NA	NA	TRBV11-2	TRBJ2-4
TGTGCCAGCAGCTTAAAAGGGGTTCGGGAGACCCAGTACTTC	CASSLKGVRETQYF	NA	NA	TRBV7-2	TRBJ2-5
TGTGCCAGCAGTTACTCGAGTAGGGGGCGGGGATACGAGCAGTACTTC	CASSYSSRGRGYEQYF	NA	NA	TRBV6-5	TRBJ2-7
TGTGCCAGCAGCTTAGCGGGAGGGGGACGCACGCAGTATTTT	CASSLAGGGRTQYF	NA	once	TRBV7-2	TRBJ2-3
TGTGCCAGCAGCTTAGACGGCGGGGCTTACAATGAGCAGTTCTTC	CASSLDGGAYNEQFF	NA	few	TRBV11-3	TRBJ2-1
TGTGCCAGCAGCTTAGGAGGGGGCGAGCAGTACTTC	CASSLGGGEQYF	NA	NA	TRBV7-8	TRBJ2-7
TGTGCCAGCAGCATCACTAGCGGGTACACCTACGAGCAGTACTTC	CASSITSGYTYEQYF	TRBD2	NA	TRBV7-2	TRBJ2-7
TGTGCCACCAGCAGAGACTTACAAGGCGAGCAGTACTTC	CATSRDLQGEQYF	NA	few	TRBV15	TRBJ2-7
TGTGCCAGCAGTGAAATTGGTCTCTCGAACACTGAAGCTTTCTTT	CASSEIGLSNTEAFF	NA	NA	TRBV6-1	TRBJ1-1
TGTGCCAGCAGCTTAGGGGGGACAGGGTCGTACGAGCAGTACTTC	CASSLGGTGSYEQYF	TRBD1	NA	TRBV7-9	TRBJ2-7
TGTGCCAGCAGCTTATACAGGGCTGGAAACACCATATATTTT	CASSLYRAGNTIYF	NA	NA	TRBV7-2	TRBJ1-3
TGTGCCAGCAGTGAAAGTACCAATCGGGAGACCCAGTACTTC	CASSESTNRETQYF	NA	NA	TRBV6-1	TRBJ2-5
TGTGCCAGCAGTTTATTTCTGAGGACTGAAGCTTTCTTT	CASSLFLRTEAFF	NA	NA	TRBV28	TRBJ1-1
TGTGCCAGCAGCCGAACAGGGGGATCCCTCGGCTACACCTTC	CASSRTGGSLGYTF	TRBD1	NA	TRBV27	TRBJ1-2
TGTGCCAGCAGTCTCGAGGGGGCGAACACTGAAGCTTTCTTT	CASSLEGANTEAFF	TRBD1	few	TRBV7-9	TRBJ1-1
TGTGCCAGCAGCTCAGGACTGGAGACCCAGTACTTC	CASSSGLETQYF	NA	few	TRBV5-6	TRBJ2-5
TGTGCCAGCAGTCCGAGGGGATCGAACACTGAAGCTTTCTTT	CASSPRGSNTEAFF	NA	NA	TRBV6-5	TRBJ1-1
TGCGCCAGCAGCTTGGGTCCTACACCGTCCTACGAGCAGTACTTC	CASSLGPTPSYEQYF	NA	NA	TRBV5-1	TRBJ2-7
TGTGCCAGTAGTATAACAGGGGGGCCTGAAAAACTGTTTTTT	CASSITGGPEKLFF	TRBD1	NA	TRBV19	TRBJ1-4
TGTGCCTTCCGACAGGGGATCTACGAGCAGTACTTC	CAFRQGIYEQYF	TRBD1	NA	TRBV30	TRBJ2-7
TGCAGCGTAACGACTAGCGGCACAGATACGCAGTATTTT	CSVTTSGTDTQYF	TRBD2	NA	TRBV29-1	TRBJ2-3
TGTGCTAATCACCCCCTCCTCAATCAGCCCCAGCATTTT	CANHPLLNQPQHF	NA	few	TRBV12-5	TRBJ1-5
TGCAGCGTTGGATCCAGGCAAGAGACCCAGTACTTC	CSVGSRQETQYF	NA	NA	TRBV29-1	TRBJ2-5
TGTGCCAGCTCACCGCCGGGTAAAAATCAGCCCCAGCATTTT	CASSPPGKNQPQHF	NA	NA	TRBV18	TRBJ1-5
TGTGCCAGCAGTGACGCCGGGACAGGGAAGCGCGAGCAGTACTTC	CASSDAGTGKREQYF	TRBD1	once	TRBV25-1	TRBJ2-7
TGCGCCAGCAGCTTGGACCCAGGAGAGACCTACGAGCAGTACTTC	CASSLDPGETYEQYF	NA	NA	TRBV5-1	TRBJ2-7
TGTGCCAGCAGCTTAGGGGTCAGGGACACAGATACGCAGTATTTT	CASSLGVRDTDTQYF	NA	few	TRBV7-9	TRBJ2-3